Sequencing of this TCR beta chain was carried out in a study of blood T cell repertoires in COVID-19. At the level of the study: The origin of the acute and convalescent COVID-19 samples was the United States, Italy and Spain.

Trimming pared 6 bases from V and 5 bases from J, leaving 11 bases between. CDR3 length: 13 residues. From germline, CDR1 is MNHEY and CDR2 SVGAGI. Original data processing: Scientists estimated how many nucleated cells there were by amplifying reference gene primers. The table came from immunoSEQ multiplex PCR; TCRdb's copy has only in-frame clones and leaves some out. V, J and clone size are those of that table, while D and trimming were read from the DNA. The data contain about 120,000 clones, around 68% of them seen just once; the ten biggest clones take up 6% to 8.5%. Material for sequencing was peripheral blood. V is TRBV6-5 and J is TRBJ1-5; tentatively, D is TRBD1 (5 bases). This clonotype was obtained from a woman aged 55-69 years with acute or convalescent COVID-19. The CDR3 DNA follows: TGTGCCAGCAGGGGGCCCCGAGATCAGCCCCAGCATTTT. Translating it yields CASRGPRDQPQHF.